This T cell receptor (beta chain) stems from a study of OX40 agonist ivuxolimab in advanced cancers. For the study at large: Every 2 weeks, patients got intravenous ivuxolimab at one of six dose levels (0.01-10 mg/kg). Those treated in dose escalation had hepatocellular carcinoma, melanoma, renal cell cancer or head and neck cancer. Broader study findings: Relative to CD4+ cells, CD8+ T cells on average had more expanded clones. Individuals who were partial responders at 0.1-3.0 mg/kg had clonal expansion that ranked among the lowest.

TCRdb's table, derived via immunoSEQ multiplex PCR, lists solely in-frame clones and lacks some. The table lists about 130,000 clones, about nine tenths of them singletons. Note on this clone: Its specificity is unknown.

Germline CDR1 MNHNY, CDR2 SVGAGI (reference sequence). The V end lost 4 bases, the J end lost 0 bases, and 10 bases lay between the germline ends. The CDR3 has 15 amino acids. The chain employs TRBV6-6 and TRBJ1-3; unclear D gene. The source was CD4+ or CD8+ T cells sorted from blood, collected in a trial of the OX40 agonist ivuxolimab. This receptor was identified in an adult with an advanced solid tumor such as melanoma, head and neck, liver or kidney cancer. CDR3 residues: CASSSWAHSGNTIYF. In DNA form, the CDR3 reads TGTGCCAGCAGTTCCTGGGCCCACTCTGGAAACACCATATATTTT.